This T cell receptor beta chain was recovered during a study of T cell responses to AZD1222 COVID-19 vaccine. Broader study findings: Regions 160-218 and 743-854 dominated among vaccine-associated CD4 TCRs spanning spike. Spike-specific TCR breadth and depth grew following two AZD1222 doses. Only six AZD1222 recipients tested seropositive at baseline. Every sample of the repertoires postdated the peak T cell response.

Germline loops: CDR1 SGHRS, CDR2 YFSETQ. The germline V and J ends were trimmed by 4 bases and 8 bases, with 15 bases remaining between them. This CDR3 has 13 residues. Clones were sequenced by immunoSEQ multiplex PCR, and TCRdb holds only the in-frame ones, with some missing. The sample holds some 190,000 clones, about 90% seen once. In regard to this clone: Its antigen is unidentified.

The chain uses TRBV5-1 and TRBJ2-5; D is possibly TRBD2 (5 bases). This clonotype was sampled from an adult in good health. The sequencing here drew on peripheral blood, taken on day 0 of AZD1222 vaccination. CDR3 protein: CASSGGLDGTQYF. The CDR3 nucleotides read TGCGCCAGCAGCGGTGGACTGGACGGAACCCAGTACTTC.